Presented here are 16 T cell receptor beta chains from one specimen sequenced in a study of glioma-infiltrating T cells after dendritic cell vaccination. Clones were read by immunoSEQ multiplex PCR, and TCRdb kept only the in-frame ones, dropping some. The table has tens of thousands of clones, less than 90% seen once; the top ten hold about an eighth. The sequencing here drew on blood, taken before dendritic cell vaccination. These receptors all come from a human donor with glioblastoma.

This clone was counted a few times. The chain has TRBV4-1 and TRBJ2-7; D is ambiguous. Trimming took 0 bases from V and 2 from J, leaving 11 bases between them. The CDR3 covers 15 residues. Per germline, CDR1 MGHRA and CDR2 YSYEKL. This CDR3 reads CASSQDLAVPYEQYF. The CDR3 nucleotides are TGCGCCAGCAGCCAAGATCTTGCAGTTCCCTACGAGCAGTACTTC.

To note about this clone: Other DNA sequences in the same sample also yield this CDR3. The chain combines TRBV14 with TRBJ2-7; TRBD2 might be the D (5 bases). CDR3 length: 13 amino acids. Germline V gene lookup returns CDR1 SGHDN and CDR2 FVKESK. The V end was cut by 0 bases, the J end by 4 bases, with 7 bases between. CDR3 sequence: CASSQDSVYEQYF. The CDR3 nucleotides are TGTGCCAGCAGCCAAGATAGCGTTTACGAGCAGTACTTC.

The J gene is TRBJ2-1, the V gene TRBV29-1; 14 nucleotides line up with TRBD2. CDR3 length: 16 amino acids. Germline CDR1 reads SQVTM; CDR2 reads ANQGSEA. V gave up 7 bases and J gave up 1 base; unmatched junction bases: 6. The CDR3 sequence: CSALGTSGGSYNEQFF. CDR3 in DNA: TGCAGCGCCCTCGGGACTAGCGGGGGTTCCTACAATGAGCAGTTCTTC.

The V call is TRBV6-6, the J call TRBJ1-2; no clear D gene. Germline loops: CDR1 MNHNY, CDR2 SVGAGI (reference sequence). V dropped 10 bases and J dropped 5 bases, with 11 bases sitting between them. The CDR3 runs 11 residues. DNA for the CDR3: TGTGCCACGTCGGGAGTTTATGGCTACACCTTC. Protein product: CATSGVYGYTF.

Here the CDR3 DNA reads TGTGCCTGGAGGGGAAGGGAGGCTGGAAACACCATATATTTT. It codes for CAWRGREAGNTIYF. This chain joins TRBV30 and TRBJ1-3; D is unclear. V lost 3 bases and J 2 bases, leaving 11 bases between the germline ends. The CDR3 spans 14 residues. Germline V lookup: CDR1 GTSNPN, CDR2 SVGIG (reference sequence).

V gene TRBV30 combines with J gene TRBJ2-7, with 11 nucleotides matching TRBD2. The junction had 8 bases not matched to a gene; V was cut back by 8 bases and J by 5 bases. The CDR3 sequence is 13 residues long. Germline V gene data show CDR1 as GTSNPN and CDR2 as SVGIG (reference sequence). The CDR3 here is CALLSGRVNEQYF. The DNA for the CDR3 is TGTGCCCTCCTTAGCGGGAGGGTCAACGAGCAGTACTTC.

The V gene is TRBV9, the J gene TRBJ2-2; 8 positions match TRBD1. The CDR3 loop spans 16 amino acids. V shed 3 bases, J shed 8 bases, and the junction held 12 bases outside the gene matches. Germline CDR1 is SGDLS and CDR2 is YYNGEE. CDR3 loop: CASSEPSGGRRGELFF. In DNA, the CDR3 is TGTGCCAGCAGCGAGCCGTCAGGGGGCAGGAGGGGGGAGCTGTTTTTT.

The V gene is TRBV2, the J gene TRBJ2-2; 7 bases fit TRBD1. CDR3 length equals 14 residues. Per germline, CDR1 SNHLY and CDR2 FYNNEI. J lost 1 base, V lost 9 bases, and 5 bases had no gene match. The CDR3 sequence: CARTGALNTGELFF. Written as DNA, the CDR3 is TGTGCCAGAACAGGGGCCCTGAACACCGGGGAGCTGTTTTTT.

This chain joins TRBV9 and TRBJ2-7, with TRBD1 as a possible D gene (6 bases). The CDR3 has 13 residues. V was clipped by 6 bases and J by 4 bases, with 14 bases between them. Per the germline V gene, CDR1 is SGDLS and CDR2 is YYNGEE. CDR3 DNA: TGTGCCAGCAACAGGGCAGGTAGGTACGAGCAGTACTTC. Translation: CASNRAGRYEQYF.

The chain employs TRBV9 and TRBJ1-5, with TRBD1 as a possible D gene (5 bases). Per the germline V gene, CDR1 is SGDLS and CDR2 is YYNGEE. Trimming removed 4 bases from V and 3 bases from J, with 11 bases in between. The CDR3 sequence is 14 residues long. CDR3 in amino acids: CASSPGGFNQPQHF. The CDR3 region has the DNA TGTGCCAGCAGCCCGGGGGGGTTCAATCAGCCCCAGCATTTT.

In its sample, this clone was seen a few times. The chain combines TRBV6-5 with TRBJ1-2, with a weak D call TRBD1 (5 bases). The ends were cut back, 0 bases at V and 8 bases at J, with 13 bases in the middle. CDR3 length: 14 residues. Germline values: CDR1 MNHEY, CDR2 SVGAGI. This CDR3 is CASSYSGGSRGYTF. Written as DNA, the CDR3 is TGTGCCAGCAGTTACTCGGGGGGGAGTAGGGGCTACACCTTC.

The chain joins TRBV5-1 to TRBJ2-1; 10 positions agree with TRBD2. Germline V gives CDR1 SGHRS, CDR2 YFSETQ. The trim removed 0 bases at V and 6 bases at J, leaving 15 bases unmatched. There are 19 residues in the CDR3. The CDR3 DNA follows: TGCGCCAGCAGCTTGGCCGGGCAGAACCAGCGGGGGGGCATCAATGAGCAGTTCTTC. As protein: CASSLAGQNQRGGINEQFF.

This clone is classed as medium-sized. The chain recombines TRBV7-9 with TRBJ1-5; D gene uncertain. CDR3 length equals 13 residues. V dropped 3 bases and J dropped 5 bases, with 8 bases sitting between them. The germline V gene encodes CDR1 SEHNR and CDR2 FQNEAQ (reference sequence). The CDR3 coding sequence is TGTGCCAGCAGCTTGAGGCGAGATCAGCCCCAGCATTTT. Protein sequence: CASSLRRDQPQHF.

This clone was recorded only once. This chain connects TRBV11-2 to TRBJ2-3; perhaps TRBD1 as D (6 bases). The CDR3 is 18 residues long. Trimming pared 5 bases from V and 0 bases from J, leaving 21 bases between. Germline V gene lookup returns CDR1 SGHAT and CDR2 FQNNGV. This CDR3 is CASSKRGKTGQSTDTQYF. Here the CDR3 DNA reads TGTGCCAGCAGCAAGAGGGGGAAAACGGGACAAAGCACAGATACGCAGTATTTT.

This clone was recorded only once. Other nucleotide sequences in the sample specify the same CDR3. This chain uses TRBV7-2 with TRBJ1-1; D not certain. CDR1 SGHTA and CDR2 FQGNSA come from the germline V gene. This CDR3 region has 13 residues. Trimming pared 1 base from V and 1 base from J, leaving 4 bases between. The CDR3 DNA is TGTGCCAGCAGCTTAGGCAGGAACACTGAAGCTTTCTTT. It encodes CASSLGRNTEAFF. Combining the CDR3 with reference TRBV7-2 and TRBJ1-1 gives the whole variable domain GAGVSQSPSNKVTEKGKDVELRCDPISGHTALYWYRQSLGQGLEFLIYFQGNSAPDKSGLPSDRFSAERTGGSVSTLTIQRTQQEDSAVYLCASSLGRNTEAFFGQGTRLTVV.

Turning to this clone: Its ends do not fully match the called genes, so a read error is possible. The identical CDR3 is also encoded by other nucleotide sequences in the sample. As DNA, the CDR3 is TGCGCCAGCAGCCCGCGCGGACAGGGGGAAACTGAAGCTTTCTTC. This encodes CASSPRGQGETEAFF. This rearrangement joins TRBV5-1 to TRBJ1-1; 10 nucleotides line up with TRBD1. Germline CDR1 and CDR2: SGHRS and YFSETQ. CDR3 size: 15 residues.